The 5 T cell receptor beta chains listed next were all sequenced from one sample in a study of regulatory T cells in long-lasting Graves disease. Time point described: newly diagnosed GD, antithyroid drugs for less than 3 months. PBMC-extracted RNA yielded the TCR library. CDR3-region Arm-PCR and iRepertoire HTBI primers produced the TCR beta libraries. TCRdb re-called the multiplex PCR reads through MiXCR, storing one row per CDR3 protein. The sample yields 400,000 to 500,000 distinct CDR3 sequences, about 15% seen once. The same sample was also studied in work on T cells in Graves' hyperthyroidism and ophthalmopathy.

Sequences were derived from peripheral blood mononuclear cells (PBMCs), sampled at new diagnosis, from a patient treated with antithyroid drugs. These receptors all come from a woman in her 50s with Graves disease.

This clonotype turned up a few times. The chain links TRBV7-9 to TRBJ2-3; 10 positions agree with TRBD1. After removal of 2 bases from V and 4 bases from J, the junction contained 3 bases not matched to a gene. Germline V gives CDR1 SEHNR, CDR2 FQNEAQ (reference sequence). The CDR3 length is 15 residues. The chain's CDR3 is CASSLLTGGADTQYF. DNA for the CDR3: TGTGCCAGCAGCTTATTGACAGGGGGCGCAGATACGCAGTATTTT.

Points on this clonotype: This may come from a read error, since a much larger clone is one base off. The J gene is TRBJ1-5, the V gene TRBV5-5; the D is unclear. Germline V lookup: CDR1 SGHKS, CDR2 YYEKEE (reference sequence). This CDR3 region has 14 residues. The CDR3 loop reads CVSSLVFQNQPQHF. CDR3 DNA sequence: TGTGTCAGCAGCTTGGTGTTCCAGAATCAGCCCCAGCATTTT.

In its sample, this clonotype was seen many times. This chain joins TRBV11-1 and TRBJ2-7, with 8 bases matching TRBD2. Germline CDR1 and CDR2: SGHAT and FQDESV (reference sequence). The CDR3 totals 15 residues. Unmatched junction bases numbered 6, after V lost 4 bases and J lost 1 base. The CDR3: CASSSTGGPSYEQYF. For the CDR3, the DNA is TGTGCCAGCAGCTCGACGGGAGGGCCGTCCTACGAGCAGTACTTC. The whole variable domain, remainder taken from reference TRBV11-1 and TRBJ2-7, is EAEVAQSPRYKITEKSQAVAFWCDPISGHATLYWYRQILGQGPELLVQFQDESVVDDSQLPKDRFSAERLKGVDSTLKIQPAELGDSAMYLCASSSTGGPSYEQYFGPGTRLTVT.

This clonotype was picked up many times. The chain employs TRBV18 and TRBJ1-1, with a possible D match to TRBD1 (5 bases). V lost 8 bases to trimming and J lost 3 bases, with 10 bases between them. This CDR3 spans 12 amino acids. Germline V gene sequence: CDR1 KGHSH, CDR2 LQKENI. The CDR3 DNA reads as TGTGCCAGCAGCCCGGGGGACACTGAAGCTTTCTTT. Translated: CASSPGDTEAFF.

In this sample, this clonotype turned up many times. The V and J genes are TRBV25-1 and TRBJ2-7; 9 positions agree with TRBD2. The germline CDR1 and CDR2 sequences are MGHDK and SYGVNS. This CDR3 is built from 15 residues. The V and J ends lost 4 bases and 2 bases, in that order; junction bases with no gene match: 6. The CDR3 nucleotides are TGTGCCAGCAGTGCTAGGACTAGCGAACCCTACGAGCAGTACTTC. Translated: CASSARTSEPYEQYF.